This T cell receptor (beta chain) is drawn from a study of human T cells and chemical hapten exposure. Study summary: Investigators sensitized 2 cm by 2 cm of upper inner arm skin with 2% DPC. Largely, small differences in pooled library volume made per-sample TCR yields vary.

MiXCR, run by TCRdb on the RACE reads, gives a single entry per CDR3 protein. The repertoire has roughly 200,000 distinct CDR3 sequences, under 25% of them found once; the top ten carry 2% to 2.5%. This clonotype was observed at least ten times. Antigen: not known. Study-wide points: Alopecia affected the donors, so their immune response may differ from healthy people's.

Germline V gives CDR1 SGHVS, CDR2 FNYEAQ. This CDR3 comprises 14 residues. V lost 1 base and J lost 2, with 6 bases in between. Time point in this sample: patch test 3, about 24 weeks after DPC sensitization. Treatment here: therapeutic diphenylcyclopropenone sensitization with weekly scalp DPC. Donation of samples came from alopecia patients who were 18 to 70 years old and suitable for DPC. This TCR was recovered from a woman in her 40s with alopecia areata. Some clones in this sample may be carry-over from other donors' samples. The source material was whole blood, sampled in connection with sensitization to the hapten diphenylcyclopropenone (DPC). The rearrangement links TRBV7-6 to TRBJ2-1; D uncertain. The CDR3 DNA reads as TGTGCCAGCAGCTTAGACGACCCCTACAATGAGCAGTTCTTC. Its protein is CASSLDDPYNEQFF.